This T cell receptor beta chain comes out of a study of T-cell reconstitution after alpha-beta-depleted transplantation in children. CDR1 is SGHAT and CDR2 is FQNNGV in the germline V gene. Trimming removed 7 bases at V and 0 bases at J, with 22 bases between. The CDR3 is 19 residues long. Unique molecular identifiers were incorporated when the TCRbeta library was constructed. One entry per CDR3 protein, called by TCRdb with MiXCR from the PCR reads. In the table there are around 680,000 distinct CDR3 sequences, over 15% of which are singletons. The sequenced sample was PBMCs from the stem cell graft donor, obtained from the stem cell graft. The rearrangement joins TRBV11-2 to TRBJ2-6; the D gene is possibly TRBD2 (6 bases). The TCR comes from a human donor who donated a stem cell graft to a child with acute myeloid leukemia. CDR3 residues: CASTTGRGATTSGANVLTF. CDR3 bases: TGTGCCAGCACGACGGGGCGGGGCGCAACAACCTCTGGGGCCAACGTCCTGACTTTC.